These 18 T cell receptor beta chains share one sample of origin, sequenced in a study of STAT5B mutations in CD4+ large granular lymphocyte leukemia. The repertoire was sequenced with immunoSEQ multiplex PCR; TCRdb's copy has only in-frame clones and lacks some. The sample carries about 30,000 clones, less than 80% recorded once. The sequencing input was CD4+ T cells from blood buffy coats. Receptors originate from a human donor in good health.

This chain links TRBV7-9 with TRBJ1-2; D not resolved. Trimming took 4 bases from V and 8 from J, leaving 11 bases between them. Germline CDR1 reads SEHNR; CDR2 reads FQNEAQ (reference sequence). The CDR3 has 12 residues. CDR3 coding DNA: TGTGCCAGCAGCTCCCCCCTTGCCGGCTACACCTTC. This codes for CASSSPLAGYTF. Combining the CDR3 with reference TRBV7-9 and TRBJ1-2 gives the whole variable domain DTGVSQNPRHKITKRGQNVTFRCDPISEHNRLYWYRQTLGQGPEFLTYFQNEAQLEKSRLLSDRFSAERPKGSFSTLEIQRTEQGDSAMYLCASSSPLAGYTFGSGTRLTVV.

The genes are TRBV27 and TRBJ2-7, with D perhaps TRBD2 (6 bases). This CDR3 contains 14 residues. Trimming took 4 bases from V and 3 from J, leaving 13 bases between them. Germline loops: CDR1 MNHEY, CDR2 SMNVEV (reference sequence). The CDR3 DNA follows: TGTGCCAGCAGTTATCGCGGGGTCGGCTACGAGCAGTACTTC. Encoded protein: CASSYRGVGYEQYF.

The rearrangement links TRBV19 to TRBJ1-1; maybe TRBD1 (6 bases). The germline V and J ends were trimmed by 6 bases and 5 bases, with 19 bases remaining between them. The germline gives CDR1 LNHDA, CDR2 SQIVND (reference sequence). CDR3 length: 15 amino acids. In nucleotides, the CDR3 is TGTGCCAGTAGAAATCAACAGGGTTTACGTACTGAAGCTTTCTTT. This codes for CASRNQQGLRTEAFF.

The rearrangement joins TRBV29-1 to TRBJ1-3; unclear D gene. The CDR3 sequence is 13 residues long. V lost 7 bases and J lost 0, with 10 bases in between. Germline lookup yields CDR1 SQVTM and CDR2 ANQGSEA. CDR3 DNA: TGCAGCGGTGGAAGTAGCTCTGGAAACACCATATATTTT. It is translated as CSGGSSSGNTIYF. The full variable domain, completed using reference TRBV29-1 and TRBJ1-3, is SAVISQKPSRDICQRGTSLTIQCQVDSQVTMMFWYRQQPGQSLTLIATANQGSEATYESGFVIDKFPISRPNLTFSTLTVSNMSPEDSSIYLCSGGSSSGNTIYFGEGSWLTVV.

The chain is built from TRBV15 and TRBJ2-1; 7 bases align to TRBD2. V was pared by 5 bases and J by 5 bases, with 9 bases of the junction left unmatched. The CDR3 has 15 residues. Germline lookup yields CDR1 LNHNV and CDR2 YYDKDF (reference sequence). Here the CDR3 reads CATSGSSGGDNEQFF. The CDR3 nucleotides read TGTGCCACCAGCGGATCTAGTGGGGGGGACAATGAGCAGTTCTTC.

CDR3: CASSDGGGSTDTQYF. CDR3 DNA sequence: TGTGCCAGCAGTGACGGCGGGGGCAGCACAGATACGCAGTATTTT. The chain recombines TRBV6-4 with TRBJ2-3; D might be TRBD2 (7 bases). This CDR3 contains 15 residues. Trimming removed 2 bases at V and 0 bases at J, with 9 bases between. Germline-derived CDR1 and CDR2 are MRHNA and SNTAGT.

The chain uses TRBV2 and TRBJ2-2; TRBD1 agrees at 9 bases. V shed 6 bases and J 4 bases; nucleotides not matched to a gene: 6. CDR1 SNHLY and CDR2 FYNNEI come from the germline V gene. The CDR3 loop spans 15 amino acids. This CDR3 reads CASSQTGQGTGELFF. CDR3 sequence (DNA): TGTGCCAGCAGCCAAACGGGACAGGGCACCGGGGAGCTGTTTTTT.

V and J are TRBV7-9 and TRBJ2-3, with TRBD2 as a possible D gene (6 bases). CDR3 length: 15 amino acids. V dropped 3 bases and J dropped 1 base, with 11 bases sitting between them. The germline V gene has CDR1 SEHNR and CDR2 FQNEAQ (reference sequence). In nucleotides, the CDR3 is TGTGCCAGCAGCTTCGTGACGGGGGGCACAGATACGCAGTATTTT. This encodes CASSFVTGGTDTQYF.

This chain joins TRBV6-1 and TRBJ1-1, with 7 bases lining up with TRBD1. The V segment lost 3 bases and the J segment 5 bases; nucleotides outside the gene matches: 6. Germline-derived CDR1 and CDR2 are MNHNS and SASEGT. The CDR3 covers 14 residues. The CDR3 loop reads CASSETGRGTEAFF. The CDR3 nucleotides read TGTGCCAGCAGTGAGACAGGGCGCGGGACTGAAGCTTTCTTT.

Details on this clone: At one end the junction does not follow the germline gene, possibly because of a read error. V and J are TRBV7-7 and TRBJ2-1; 12 bases match TRBD2. Germline lookup yields CDR1 SSHAT and CDR2 FNYEAQ (reference sequence). The CDR3 consists of 15 residues. The CDR3 DNA sequence: TGTGCTAGCAGCCTAGCGGGAGGGCCCTCGGGCGAGCAGTTCTTC. This codes for CASSLAGGPSGEQFF. The entire variable domain, with the rest obtained from reference TRBV7-7 and TRBJ2-1, is as follows: GAGVSQSPRYKVTKRGQDVTLRCDPISSHATLYWYQQALGQGPEFLTYFNYEAQPDKSGLPSDRFSAERPEGSISTLTIQRTEQRDSAMYRCASSLAGGPSGEQFFGPGTRLTVL.

V is TRBV2 and J is TRBJ2-3; the match to TRBD1 covers 7 bases. V dropped 2 bases and J dropped 5; count of bases not matched to a gene: 4. This CDR3 region has 14 residues. The germline V gene has CDR1 SNHLY and CDR2 FYNNEI. The DNA for the CDR3 is TGTGCCAGCAGTGAAAGACAGGGTAGAGATACGCAGTATTTT. It is translated as CASSERQGRDTQYF. The full variable domain, in which reference TRBV2 and TRBJ2-3 provide the parts outside the CDR3, is EPEVTQTPSHQVTQMGQEVILRCVPISNHLYFYWYRQILGQKVEFLVSFYNNEISEKSEIFDDQFSVERPDGSNFTLKIRSTKLEDSAMYFCASSERQGRDTQYFGPGTRLTVL.

The V call is TRBV7-8, the J call TRBJ1-1, with unresolved D. V lost 2 bases to trimming and J lost 0 bases, with 10 bases between them. The CDR3 consists of 15 residues. Germline lookup yields CDR1 SGHVS and CDR2 FQNEAQ. The CDR3 loop is CASSLLGNMNTEAFF. For the CDR3, the DNA is TGTGCCAGCAGCTTATTAGGAAATATGAACACTGAAGCTTTCTTT.

The genes are TRBV5-1 and TRBJ2-1, with TRBD1 identical over 11 bases. The CDR3 covers 15 residues. V shed 4 bases, J shed 5 bases, and the junction held 5 bases outside the gene matches. Germline CDR1 and CDR2: SGHRS and YFSETQ. The CDR3 sequence: CASSPGQGGHNEQFF. CDR3 coding DNA: TGCGCCAGCAGCCCGGGACAGGGGGGACACAATGAGCAGTTCTTC.

The table lists this clone with a few counts. V gene TRBV2 combines with J gene TRBJ1-1; D perhaps matches TRBD1 (5 bases). This CDR3 has 13 amino acids. V lost 2 bases and J lost 6, with 10 bases in between. Germline-derived CDR1 and CDR2 are SNHLY and FYNNEI. For the CDR3, the DNA is TGTGCCAGCAGTGAAAATGTAGGGGCTGAAGCTTTCTTT. Encoded protein: CASSENVGAEAFF.

V and J are TRBV30 and TRBJ1-2; 8 nucleotides match TRBD1. The CDR3 runs 15 residues. CDR1 and CDR2 from the germline V gene are GTSNPN and SVGIG (reference sequence). J gave up 4 bases and V 8 bases, and 15 bases lay outside the gene matches. The CDR3 DNA is TGTGCCGGAGGACAGGGCCTAGGCCTTGCCTATGGCTACACCTTC. Translating gives CAGGQGLGLAYGYTF.

The chain employs TRBV21-1 and TRBJ2-7; no check of the table's D call, TRBD2, against the DNA was made. TRBV21-1 is noted as a pseudogene. There are 14 residues in the CDR3. The CDR3, as DNA: TGTGCCAGCAGCAAGGCAATGGGAGGGGACGAGCAGTACTTC. Its translation is CASSKAMGGDEQYF.

The chain joins TRBV19 to TRBJ1-5, with D hard to call. The germline gives CDR1 LNHDA, CDR2 SQIVND (reference sequence). The CDR3 spans 14 residues. Trimming took 6 bases from V and 1 from J, leaving 10 bases between them. CDR3 protein: CASRQAPSNQPQHF. The CDR3, as DNA: TGTGCCAGTAGACAAGCCCCGAGCAATCAGCCCCAGCATTTT.

This clone was seen more than once but under ten times. V is TRBV28 and J is TRBJ1-5, with 10 bases matching TRBD1. The CDR3 has 15 residues. V was pared by 5 bases and J by 9 bases, with 10 bases of the junction left unmatched. CDR1 and CDR2 from the germline V gene are MDHEN and SYDVKM. The CDR3 is CASSPPGQGIMPQHF. The DNA for the CDR3 is TGTGCCAGCAGTCCTCCGGGACAGGGGATTATGCCCCAGCATTTT.